The 20 T cell receptor beta chains below were found in one sample sequenced in a study of shared clonotypes between healthy human individuals. Using immunoSEQ multiplex PCR, the repertoire was profiled, and TCRdb retains in-frame clones only, with some absent. The sample has 2 million to 3 million clones; 85% to 95% are singletons. Sequenced input: naive CD4+ T cells sorted from blood. Subset described: CD45RA+ positively selected. These receptors came from a man aged 18 to 29 in good health.

This chain connects TRBV9 to TRBJ2-7; a weak D match, TRBD2 (5 bases). The CDR3 contains 15 residues. Germline V gene sequence: CDR1 SGDLS, CDR2 YYNGEE. With 4 bases removed from V and 4 bases from J, the gap between germline ends came to 18 bases. In DNA, the CDR3 is TGTGCCAGCAGCCCGCACTCGTGGACTGATTACGAGCAGTACTTC. This codes for CASSPHSWTDYEQYF. The entire variable domain, with the rest obtained from reference TRBV9 and TRBJ2-7, is as follows: DSGVTQTPKHLITATGQRVTLRCSPRSGDLSVYWYQQSLDQGLQFLIQYYNGEERAKGNILERFSAQQFPDLHSELNLSSLELGDSALYFCASSPHSWTDYEQYFGPGTRLTVT.

The rearrangement joins TRBV19 to TRBJ2-5; the D gene is possibly TRBD1 (6 bases). V gave up 5 bases and J gave up 2 bases, with 12 bases separating them. CDR1 is LNHDA and CDR2 is SQIVND in the germline V gene (reference sequence). The CDR3 covers 14 residues. CDR3 DNA sequence: TGTGCCAGTAGTGCGAGGACAGCTCAAGAGACCCAGTACTTC. Amino acids: CASSARTAQETQYF.

The V call is TRBV18, the J call TRBJ1-1; TRBD1 might be the D (6 bases). The CDR3 spans 15 residues. Germline CDR1 reads KGHSH; CDR2 reads LQKENI. With 2 bases removed from V and 4 bases from J, the gap between germline ends came to 14 bases. The CDR3, as DNA: TGTGCCAGCTCACCATCGGGGGCGGATGGCACTGAAGCTTTCTTT. Translation gives CASSPSGADGTEAFF.

The rearrangement joins TRBV7-2 to TRBJ2-7; 7 bases are shared with TRBD2. Germline V gives CDR1 SGHTA, CDR2 FQGNSA. The V segment lost 5 bases and the J segment 3 bases; nucleotides outside the gene matches: 13. This CDR3 is 16 amino acids long. The CDR3 is CASSPSGDYFNYEQYF. For the CDR3, the DNA is TGTGCCAGCAGCCCCTCGGGGGACTACTTCAACTACGAGCAGTACTTC.

The chain combines TRBV18 with TRBJ2-7; TRBD2 might be the D (6 bases). Germline CDR1 is KGHSH and CDR2 is LQKENI. The V end lost 4 bases, the J end lost 6 bases, and 19 bases lay between the germline ends. The CDR3 extends over 15 amino acids. The CDR3 reads CASSRSSSVEGEQYF. The CDR3 coding sequence is TGTGCCAGCTCACGGAGTTCTAGCGTTGAGGGCGAGCAGTACTTC.

The chain carries TRBV11-2 and TRBJ1-1; unclear D gene. This CDR3 is 14 amino acids long. Germline CDR1 is SGHAT and CDR2 is FQNNGV. V lost 1 base to trimming and J lost 4 bases, with 10 bases between them. CDR3 nucleotide sequence: TGTGCCAGCAGCTTAGGGAGCCTAACCACTGAAGCTTTCTTT. It encodes CASSLGSLTTEAFF.

The chain uses TRBV5-4 and TRBJ2-5; 10 nucleotides align to TRBD2. CDR3 length: 16 residues. With V trimmed by 4 bases and J by 4 bases, 10 bases remained unmatched. Germline CDR1 is SGHNT and CDR2 is YYREEE (reference sequence). Here the CDR3 reads CASSPGAGGPGETQYF. CDR3 nucleotide sequence: TGTGCCAGCAGCCCCGGAGCGGGGGGGCCGGGAGAGACCCAGTACTTC. Variable domain in full (rest from reference TRBV5-4 and TRBJ2-5): ETGVTQSPTHLIKTRGQQVTLRCSSQSGHNTVSWYQQALGQGPQFIFQYYREEENGRGNFPPRFSGLQFPNYSSELNVNALELDDSALYLCASSPGAGGPGETQYFGPGTRLLVL.

The chain carries TRBV28 and TRBJ2-5; weak D call: TRBD2 (6 bases). The V gene's germline CDR1 is MDHEN and CDR2 SYDVKM. The CDR3 has 11 residues. The V and J ends lost 8 bases and 4 bases respectively, with 8 bases between them. The chain's CDR3 is CASGRIETQYF. CDR3 DNA sequence: TGTGCCAGCGGGAGGATAGAGACCCAGTACTTC.

The genes are TRBV29-1 and TRBJ1-1; D not resolved. V lost 4 bases to trimming and J lost 4 bases, with 10 bases between them. This CDR3 comprises 12 residues. Germline-derived CDR1 and CDR2 are SQVTM and ANQGSEA. CDR3: CSVGEGLTEAFF. The CDR3 nucleotides read TGCAGCGTTGGGGAGGGTCTCACTGAAGCTTTCTTT. The full variable domain, completed using reference TRBV29-1 and TRBJ1-1, is SAVISQKPSRDICQRGTSLTIQCQVDSQVTMMFWYRQQPGQSLTLIATANQGSEATYESGFVIDKFPISRPNLTFSTLTVSNMSPEDSSIYLCSVGEGLTEAFFGQGTRLTVV.

This clone appeared once. This chain links TRBV5-1 with TRBJ1-5; unclear D gene. The CDR3 loop spans 18 amino acids. In germline, CDR1 is SGHRS, CDR2 YFSETQ. V gave up 0 bases and J gave up 2 bases, with 18 bases separating them. The CDR3 here is CASSLERAERVGNQPQHF. The CDR3 nucleotides read TGCGCCAGCAGCTTGGAACGGGCCGAGAGGGTTGGCAATCAGCCCCAGCATTTT.

The chain combines TRBV5-4 with TRBJ2-3; no clear D gene. Trimming left V 4 bases short and J 5 bases short, with 14 bases between. This CDR3 contains 14 residues. CDR1 is SGHNT and CDR2 is YYREEE in the germline V gene (reference sequence). CDR3 sequence (DNA): TGTGCCAGCAGCCTTGGACCGAGCGAAGATACGCAGTATTTT. Translated: CASSLGPSEDTQYF.

This clone was observed once. This chain links TRBV11-2 with TRBJ1-4; the match to TRBD1 covers 11 bases. The CDR3 runs 14 residues. Germline assignment: CDR1 SGHAT and CDR2 FQNNGV. Losses at the gene ends were 7 bases for V and 7 bases for J; bases not matched to a gene: 5. As DNA, the CDR3 is TGTGCCAGCACGCTGGGGACAGGGGGTGAAAAACTGTTTTTT. It is translated as CASTLGTGGEKLFF.

V gene TRBV6-4 combines with J gene TRBJ2-7; D might be TRBD1 (5 bases). The length of the CDR3 is 12 residues. V was trimmed by 7 bases and J by 1 base, leaving 8 bases between them. CDR1 and CDR2 (germline): MRHNA, SNTAGT. The CDR3 protein is CASKRQSYEQYF. In DNA, the CDR3 is TGTGCCAGCAAACGACAGTCCTACGAGCAGTACTTC.

This clone has only one observation. The rearrangement uses TRBV15 and TRBJ2-1, with D tentatively TRBD2 (5 bases). Per the germline V gene, CDR1 is LNHNV and CDR2 is YYDKDF (reference sequence). Deletions cut 0 bases from V and 0 bases from J, with 12 bases between. The CDR3 has 17 amino acids. The CDR3 here is CATSRDPPGSSYNEQFF. The DNA of the CDR3 is TGTGCCACCAGCAGAGATCCCCCGGGGAGCTCCTACAATGAGCAGTTCTTC.

The chain uses TRBV27 and TRBJ2-7; no clear D gene. The CDR3 consists of 15 residues. Germline CDR1 MNHEY, CDR2 SMNVEV (reference sequence). The V end was cut by 1 base, the J end by 4 bases, with 14 bases between. The CDR3 region is CASSLFSPDHYEQYF. Here the CDR3 DNA reads TGTGCCAGCAGTTTATTTAGCCCCGATCATTACGAGCAGTACTTC.

The chain uses TRBV7-8 and TRBJ2-7, with 8 bases fitting TRBD2. The CDR3 runs to 14 residues. Germline CDR1 SGHVS, CDR2 FQNEAQ. Trimming at V came to 8 bases and at J to 6 bases, leaving 12 bases not matched to a gene. This CDR3 reads CASSSTSGRTEQYF. In DNA form, the CDR3 reads TGTGCCAGCTCGAGTACTAGCGGACGTACCGAGCAGTACTTC.

This clone was recorded only once. The same CDR3 arises from other DNA sequences in this sample as well. The chain has TRBV6-1 and TRBJ1-5, with D uncertain. Per germline, CDR1 MNHNS and CDR2 SASEGT. Trimming shortened V by 1 base and J by 9 bases, and 4 bases separated the two germline ends. The CDR3 has 11 residues. This CDR3 is CASSEGRPQHF. The CDR3 DNA sequence: TGTGCCAGCAGTGAAGGGCGGCCCCAGCATTTT.

This chain uses TRBV29-1 with TRBJ2-1; D is ambiguous. The CDR3 length is 11 residues. CDR1 is SQVTM and CDR2 is ANQGSEA in the germline V gene. V lost 4 bases, J lost 7 bases, and 8 bases lay in between. The DNA for the CDR3 is TGCAGCGTTGGTTCCCGGAATGAGCAGTTCTTC. Protein sequence: CSVGSRNEQFF.

This chain connects TRBV10-1 to TRBJ2-2; D could derive from TRBD1 or TRBD2 (5 bases each). The CDR3 is made up of 16 amino acids. The germline CDR1 and CDR2 sequences are WNHNN and SYGVQD (reference sequence). With 0 bases removed from V and 6 bases from J, the gap between germline ends came to 14 bases. The CDR3 sequence: CASSESRGPLSGELFF. The CDR3 DNA follows: TGCGCCAGCAGTGAGTCGAGGGGACCACTATCCGGGGAGCTGTTTTTT.

The rearrangement links TRBV27 to TRBJ2-7; tentative D call: TRBD1 (5 bases). Germline assignment: CDR1 MNHEY and CDR2 SMNVEV (reference sequence). The CDR3 is 15 residues long. V lost 1 base, J lost 6 bases, and 16 bases lay in between. The CDR3 spells CASSLFLDKLGEQYF. DNA for the CDR3: TGTGCCAGCAGTTTATTTTTGGACAAGCTTGGCGAGCAGTACTTC.